Listed below are T cell receptor beta chains from one sample, sequenced in a study of T cell clones after liver transplantation. TCRdb's copy holds only in-frame clones and misses some; the assay was immunoSEQ multiplex PCR. This table has tens of thousands of clones, 80% to 85% appearing once. The material was CD4+ T cells from blood, obtained just over 45 months after liver transplant. These TCRs come from a human patient who received a liver transplant. The graft donor may have contributed some T cells. CDR3s include the opening cysteine and the closing phenylalanine or tryptophan.

CDR3 protein	J gene	V gene
CASSMPPGLAGYNEQFF	TRBJ2-1	TRBV5-1
CASGRQAGQTGELFF	TRBJ2-2	TRBV4-3
CASSTTGGGLWETQYF	TRBJ2-5	TRBV9
CAISGLGGEFTDTQYF	TRBJ2-3	TRBV10-3
CASSLGRQETQYF	TRBJ2-5	TRBV5-1
CASSFWTGSAGLYGYTF	TRBJ1-2	TRBV7-9
CASRAGTSYTQYF	TRBJ2-3	TRBV25-1
CASSLGLNNEQFF	TRBJ2-1	TRBV7-7
CASSNRDGYTF	TRBJ1-2	TRBV6-5
CAGRDSGFSNQPQHF	TRBJ1-5	TRBV28
CASRLAGGRNTEAFF	TRBJ1-1	TRBV4-1
CASSKEGGRYGYTF	TRBJ1-2	TRBV21-1
CASSPWTGDGANVLTF	TRBJ2-6	TRBV28
CASSLGLGKSGNEQFF	TRBJ2-1	TRBV5-1
CASSFWQPQHF	TRBJ1-5	TRBV28
CASTPIAGTVGNEQFF	TRBJ2-1	TRBV19
CATSSVWTGSTDTQYF	TRBJ2-3	TRBV15
CASSMGLAGQETQYF	TRBJ2-5	TRBV7-3
CASIGGWNTDTQYF	TRBJ2-3	TRBV5-1
CASNYDRGTEAFF	TRBJ1-1	TRBV2
CAISGLNRELYGYTF	TRBJ1-2	TRBV10-3
CASSYSKRGDYGYTF	TRBJ1-2	TRBV6-5
CASSRGQRVQETQYF	TRBJ2-5	TRBV11-1
CASRAQGSSYEQYF	TRBJ2-7	TRBV28
CASSEEPDSSYNEQFF	TRBJ2-1	TRBV6-4
CASSRIGQVGNTIYF	TRBJ1-3	TRBV6-5
CASSPTPYQETQYF	TRBJ2-5	TRBV6-5
CASSYGTSGSYEQYF	TRBJ2-7	TRBV6-5
CASSDTGSVNNEQFF	TRBJ2-1	TRBV6-4
CASSNRDRLTYGYTF	TRBJ1-2	TRBV7-9
CASSLSLAPSDTQYF	TRBJ2-3	TRBV4-2
CASSPYGTGGGYTF	TRBJ1-2	TRBV7-9
CASSLPPRYNEQFF	TRBJ2-1	TRBV13
CASSHVDRTLNTEAFF	TRBJ1-1	TRBV5-6
CASSVEGRAGPNTGELFF	TRBJ2-2	TRBV9
CASSQVRGLNTEAFF	TRBJ1-1	TRBV4-3
CASSQDVTNEQFF	TRBJ2-1	TRBV4-3
CAWSRAAGNTIYF	TRBJ1-3	TRBV30
CASSLASTNNEQFF	TRBJ2-1	TRBV5-1
CASSLRGGQAYNEQFF	TRBJ2-1	TRBV5-6
CASSLGDRGGTDTQYF	TRBJ2-3	TRBV11-1
CASRGAFGYTF	TRBJ1-2	TRBV19
CAWSVRDGWYTEAFF	TRBJ1-1	TRBV30
CASSLGGAGYGYTF	TRBJ1-2	TRBV7-3
CATSRRSGGISEQFF	TRBJ2-1	TRBV15
CASRDPFTGELFF	TRBJ2-2	TRBV11-2
CASRGLAGGENTGELFF	TRBJ2-2	TRBV19
CASTRVTLPYEQYF	TRBJ2-7	TRBV28
CASSYSDRETGYTF	TRBJ1-2	TRBV6-5
CASSEARAGRTQYF	TRBJ2-5	TRBV2
CASSATDTSNTGELFF	TRBJ2-2	TRBV9
CASSPTFTGEAFF	TRBJ1-1	TRBV7-2
CASSFYRSRTEAFF	TRBJ1-1	TRBV5-8
CASTRTGTGGNYGYTF	TRBJ1-2	TRBV5-1
CASSLKPQDRDNEKLFF	TRBJ1-4	TRBV7-9